This T cell receptor beta chain was observed in a study of OX40 agonist ivuxolimab in advanced cancers. Turning to the study itself: As their treatment, patients were administered ivuxolimab, an agonistic anti-OX40 (CD134) antibody. A partial response was reached by three patients: one with hepatocellular carcinoma and two with cutaneous melanoma.

Trimming cost V 6 bases and J 5 bases, with 20 bases left between them. Germline V gives CDR1 MNHEY, CDR2 SMNVEV (reference sequence). The length of the CDR3 is 15 residues. As concerns this clone: As yet, its antigen is unknown.

Study-wide results and limits: Mean expanded clone counts were higher in CD8+ than CD4+ T cells.

Assay used: immunoSEQ multiplex PCR; TCRdb lists only in-frame clones, some missing. The sample holds some 80,000 clones, 80% to 95% seen once. The source is an adult with an advanced solid tumor such as melanoma, head and neck, liver or kidney cancer. The rearrangement uses TRBV27 and TRBJ2-7; TRBD1 might be the D (6 bases). The material was CD4+ or CD8+ T cells sorted from blood, obtained in a trial of the OX40 agonist ivuxolimab. CDR3: CASRLLQGSPDEQYF. DNA of the CDR3: TGTGCCAGCAGACTTCTACAGGGTTCCCCGGACGAGCAGTACTTC.